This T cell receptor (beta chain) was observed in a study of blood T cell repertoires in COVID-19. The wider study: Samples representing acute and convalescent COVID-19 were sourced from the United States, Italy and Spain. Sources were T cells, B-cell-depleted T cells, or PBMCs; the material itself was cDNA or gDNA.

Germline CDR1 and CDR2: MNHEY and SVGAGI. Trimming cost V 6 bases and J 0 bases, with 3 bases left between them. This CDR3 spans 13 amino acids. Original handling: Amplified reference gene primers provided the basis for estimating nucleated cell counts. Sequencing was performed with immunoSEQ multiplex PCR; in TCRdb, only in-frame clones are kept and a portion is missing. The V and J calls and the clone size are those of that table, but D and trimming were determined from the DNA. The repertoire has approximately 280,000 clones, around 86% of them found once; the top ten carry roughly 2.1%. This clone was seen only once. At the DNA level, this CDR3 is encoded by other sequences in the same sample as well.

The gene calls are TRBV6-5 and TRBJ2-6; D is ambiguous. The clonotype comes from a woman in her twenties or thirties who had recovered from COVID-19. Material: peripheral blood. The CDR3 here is CASRSSGANVLTF. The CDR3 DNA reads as TGTGCCAGCAGGAGCTCTGGGGCCAACGTCCTGACTTTC.